In its sample, the clone carrying this T cell receptor beta chain is medium-sized. Its antigen is not known. This beta chain came through as a stray read in a library set up for alpha chains, and its size says little. TCRdb passed the 5' RACE reads through MiXCR, listing each CDR3 protein once. The table records about 2,700 distinct CDR3 sequences, 15% to 20% of them present only once. Time point in this sample: sample taken at primary tumor resection. Whole RNA, isolated from tumor, nontumor lung or frozen PBMC, was sequenced without prior sorting. The CDR3 has 15 amino acids. With V trimmed by 0 bases and J by 1 base, 3 bases remained unmatched. CDR1 SGHRS and CDR2 YFSETQ come from the germline V gene. The data were taken from a study of spatial heterogeneity in lung cancer. The study, taken as a whole, reports: It was estimated that coverage of tumor T cells reached roughly 7% for alpha chains and 13% to 15% for beta chains. Intratumoral expanded alpha and beta TCR counts were found to track tumor mutation counts.

This chain links TRBV5-1 with TRBJ1-1; 7 bases are a match to TRBD1. Sequenced here: lung tumor tissue, sampled at surgery. The receptor's source is a male donor with early-stage non-small cell lung cancer. This CDR3 is CASSLVAGGNTEAFF. In nucleotides, the CDR3 is TGCGCCAGCAGCTTGGTCGCAGGGGGGAACACTGAAGCTTTCTTT.